The subject of this entry is one TCR beta chain. Its cognate antigen is unknown. There were no recent acute infections or vaccinations among the donors, who were healthy HIV-negative adults. Method: immunoSEQ multiplex PCR; TCRdb's copy keeps in-frame clones and lacks some. Seen here are 2 million to 2.5 million clones, roughly 93% observed once, and the top ten hold about 0.39%. V lost 2 bases, J lost 7 bases, and 9 bases lay in between. Germline V gene lookup returns CDR1 SGHRS and CDR2 YFSETQ. CDR3 size: 13 residues. The data were taken from a study of shared clonotypes between healthy human individuals. Study observations and caveats: Sharing across four donors was highest in naive CD4 (approximately 5%) and lowest in memory CD8 (approximately 0.4%).

The sequencing sample was made of naive CD4+ T cells from PBMCs. Documented subset: CD45RA+ positively selected. The receptor was isolated from a man between 18 and 35 years old in good health. Some clones in this sample may be carry-over from other donors' samples. The V and J genes are TRBV5-1 and TRBJ2-2; a weak D match, TRBD1 (6 bases). CDR3 DNA: TGCGCCAGCAGCTTAACAGGGATCGGGGAGCTGTTTTTT. Translated, it gives CASSLTGIGELFF. The full variable domain, rest sourced from reference TRBV5-1 and TRBJ2-2, is KAGVTQTPRYLIKTRGQQVTLSCSPISGHRSVSWYQQTPGQGLQFLFEYFSETQRNKGNFPGRFSGRQFSNSRSEMNVSTLELGDSALYLCASSLTGIGELFFGEGSRLTVL.